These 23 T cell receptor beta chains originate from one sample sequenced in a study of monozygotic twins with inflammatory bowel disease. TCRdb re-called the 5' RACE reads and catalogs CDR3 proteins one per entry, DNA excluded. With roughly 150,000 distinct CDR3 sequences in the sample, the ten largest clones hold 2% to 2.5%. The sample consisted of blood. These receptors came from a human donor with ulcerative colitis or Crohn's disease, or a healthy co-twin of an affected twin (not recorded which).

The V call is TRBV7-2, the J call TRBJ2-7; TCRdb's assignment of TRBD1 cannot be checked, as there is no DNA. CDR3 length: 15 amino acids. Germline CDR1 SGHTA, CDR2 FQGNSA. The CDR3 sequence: CASSPQDMITYEQYF.

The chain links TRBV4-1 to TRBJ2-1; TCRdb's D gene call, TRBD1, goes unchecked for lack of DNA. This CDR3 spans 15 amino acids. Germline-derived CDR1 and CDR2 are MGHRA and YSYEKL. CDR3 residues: CASSQDGGLGNEQFF.

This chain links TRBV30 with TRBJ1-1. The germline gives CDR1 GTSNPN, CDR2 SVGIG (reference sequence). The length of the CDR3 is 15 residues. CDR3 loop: CAWSVEMGINTEAFF.

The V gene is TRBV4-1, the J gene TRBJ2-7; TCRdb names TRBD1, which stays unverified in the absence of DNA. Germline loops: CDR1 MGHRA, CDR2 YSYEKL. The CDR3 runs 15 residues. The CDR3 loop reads CASSQDPGIPGEQYF.

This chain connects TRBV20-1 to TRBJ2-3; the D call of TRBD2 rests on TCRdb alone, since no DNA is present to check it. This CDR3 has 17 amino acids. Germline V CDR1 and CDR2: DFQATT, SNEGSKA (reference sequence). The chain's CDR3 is CSARDFKRSGVPDTQYF.

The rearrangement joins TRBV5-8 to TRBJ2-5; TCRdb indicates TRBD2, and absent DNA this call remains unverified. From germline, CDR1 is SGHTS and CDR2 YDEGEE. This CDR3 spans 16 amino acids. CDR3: CASSLSLGVLRETQYF.

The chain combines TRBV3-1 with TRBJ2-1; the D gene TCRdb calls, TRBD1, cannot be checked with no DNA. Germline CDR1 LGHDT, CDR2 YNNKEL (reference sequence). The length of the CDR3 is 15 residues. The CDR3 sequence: CASSARGGEGSEQFF.

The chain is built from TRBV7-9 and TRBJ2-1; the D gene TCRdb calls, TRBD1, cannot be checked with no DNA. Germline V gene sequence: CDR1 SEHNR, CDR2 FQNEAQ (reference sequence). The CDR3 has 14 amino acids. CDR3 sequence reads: CASTDRVAYNEQFF.

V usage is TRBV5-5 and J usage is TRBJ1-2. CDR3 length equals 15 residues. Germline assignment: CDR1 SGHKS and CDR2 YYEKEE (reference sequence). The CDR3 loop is CASSSTYGARDGYTF.

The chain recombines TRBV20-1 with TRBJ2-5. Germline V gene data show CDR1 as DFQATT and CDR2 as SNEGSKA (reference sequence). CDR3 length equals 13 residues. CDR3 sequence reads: CSARWNREETQYF.

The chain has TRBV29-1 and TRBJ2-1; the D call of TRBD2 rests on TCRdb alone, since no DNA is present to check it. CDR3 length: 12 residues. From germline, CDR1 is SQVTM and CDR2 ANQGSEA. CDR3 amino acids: CSAGLRDHEQFF.

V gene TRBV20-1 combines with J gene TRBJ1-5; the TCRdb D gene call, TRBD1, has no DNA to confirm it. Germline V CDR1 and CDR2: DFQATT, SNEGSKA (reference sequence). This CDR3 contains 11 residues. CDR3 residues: CSAQNRTLQHF.

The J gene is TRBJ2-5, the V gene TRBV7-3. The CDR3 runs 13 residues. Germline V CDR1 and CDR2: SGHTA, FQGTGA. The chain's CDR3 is CASSYSGPETQYF.

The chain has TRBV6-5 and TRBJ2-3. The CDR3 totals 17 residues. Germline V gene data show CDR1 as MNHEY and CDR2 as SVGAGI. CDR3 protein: CASSYHIPSSGTDTQYF.

CDR3 amino acids: CATNDHGSYNEQFF. The chain is built from TRBV15 and TRBJ2-1. Per the germline V gene, CDR1 is LNHNV and CDR2 is YYDKDF (reference sequence). The CDR3 length is 14 residues.

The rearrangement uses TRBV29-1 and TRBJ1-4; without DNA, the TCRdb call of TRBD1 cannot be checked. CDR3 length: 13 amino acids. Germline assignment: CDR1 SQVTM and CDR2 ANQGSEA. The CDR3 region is CSAAQGFDEKLFF.

The CDR3 loop is CASSLGQEYEQYF. The chain recombines TRBV7-9 with TRBJ2-7; TCRdb indicates TRBD1, and absent DNA this call remains unverified. This CDR3 is built from 13 residues. CDR1 and CDR2 from the germline V gene are SEHNR and FQNEAQ (reference sequence).

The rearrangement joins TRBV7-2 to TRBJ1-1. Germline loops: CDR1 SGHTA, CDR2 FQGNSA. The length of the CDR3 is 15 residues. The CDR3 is CASSLSDTTNTEAFF.

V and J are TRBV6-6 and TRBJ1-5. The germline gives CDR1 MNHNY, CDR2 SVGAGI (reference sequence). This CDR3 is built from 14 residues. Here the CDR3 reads CASSHYNSNQPQHF.

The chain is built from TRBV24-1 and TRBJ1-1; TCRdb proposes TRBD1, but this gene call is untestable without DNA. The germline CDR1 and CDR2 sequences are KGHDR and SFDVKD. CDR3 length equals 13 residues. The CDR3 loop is CAIQGALNTEAFF.

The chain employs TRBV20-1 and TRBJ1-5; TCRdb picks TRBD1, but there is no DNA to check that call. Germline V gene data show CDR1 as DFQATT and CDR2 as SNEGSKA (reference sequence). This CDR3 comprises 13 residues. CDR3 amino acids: CSAHRDTNQPQHF.

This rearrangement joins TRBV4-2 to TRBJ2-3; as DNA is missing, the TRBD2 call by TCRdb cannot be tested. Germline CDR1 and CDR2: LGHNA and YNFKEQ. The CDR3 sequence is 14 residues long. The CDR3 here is CASRKRISTDTQYF.

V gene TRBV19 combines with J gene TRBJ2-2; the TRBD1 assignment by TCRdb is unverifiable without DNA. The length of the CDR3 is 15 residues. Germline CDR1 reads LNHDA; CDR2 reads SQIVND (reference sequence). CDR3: CATNGQVEITGELFF. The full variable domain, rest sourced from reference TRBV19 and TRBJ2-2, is DGGITQSPKYLFRKEGQNVTLSCEQNLNHDAMYWYRQDPGQGLRLIYYSQIVNDFQKGDIAEGYSVSREKKESFPLTVTSAQKNPTAFYLCATNGQVEITGELFFGEGSRLTVL.